The sequence of this T cell receptor (beta chain) was determined in a study of OX40 agonist ivuxolimab in advanced cancers. Study as a whole: Three patients showed partial responses: one hepatocellular carcinoma and two cutaneous melanoma cases.

Patients with autoimmune history or systemic immunosuppression were excluded. Study-level points and caveats: No antigen was identified for the clonally expanded peripheral T cells.

Concerning this clone: Antigen specificity is unknown.

TCRdb keeps only in-frame clones here, not all; method: immunoSEQ multiplex PCR. Among around 48,000 clones listed, about 83% were seen once. V was clipped by 5 bases and J by 5 bases; unmatched bases: 2. Germline V gene data show CDR1 as SGHAT and CDR2 as FQNNGV. The CDR3 loop spans 14 amino acids. V usage is TRBV11-2 and J usage is TRBJ2-5; TRBD2 matches at 13 bases. This clonotype was sampled from an adult with an advanced solid tumor such as melanoma, head and neck, liver or kidney cancer. The sequenced sample was CD4+ or CD8+ T cells sorted from blood, obtained in a trial of the OX40 agonist ivuxolimab. The CDR3, as DNA: TGTGCCAGCAGCGCGGGACTAGCGGGGGAGACCCAGTACTTC. Its protein is CASSAGLAGETQYF.